This T cell receptor beta chain is drawn from a study of cytomegalovirus exposure and HLA in healthy donors. Study-level results: In an earlier analysis, productive rearrangement rates for most beta V segments clustered near 87% or 30%.

Researchers ran the PCR with 60 Vbeta and 13 Jbeta primers. Some clones are missing from TCRdb's copy, which holds only in-frame ones; the method was immunoSEQ multiplex PCR. The table records 150,000 to 200,000 clones, roughly 80% of them present only once. About this clone: Its target is not known.

J was trimmed by 3 bases and V by 3 bases; bases with no gene match: 3. Germline values: CDR1 SGHVS, CDR2 FQNEAQ. The CDR3 has 15 amino acids. This chain joins TRBV7-8 and TRBJ2-5; 11 bases are a match to TRBD2. The specimen was PBMCs. The receptor was derived from a woman aged 18-29 years in good health and CMV-seronegative. In DNA, the CDR3 is TGTGCCAGCAGCTTGACACTAGCGGGAGAAGAGACCCAGTACTTC. Its protein is CASSLTLAGEETQYF.